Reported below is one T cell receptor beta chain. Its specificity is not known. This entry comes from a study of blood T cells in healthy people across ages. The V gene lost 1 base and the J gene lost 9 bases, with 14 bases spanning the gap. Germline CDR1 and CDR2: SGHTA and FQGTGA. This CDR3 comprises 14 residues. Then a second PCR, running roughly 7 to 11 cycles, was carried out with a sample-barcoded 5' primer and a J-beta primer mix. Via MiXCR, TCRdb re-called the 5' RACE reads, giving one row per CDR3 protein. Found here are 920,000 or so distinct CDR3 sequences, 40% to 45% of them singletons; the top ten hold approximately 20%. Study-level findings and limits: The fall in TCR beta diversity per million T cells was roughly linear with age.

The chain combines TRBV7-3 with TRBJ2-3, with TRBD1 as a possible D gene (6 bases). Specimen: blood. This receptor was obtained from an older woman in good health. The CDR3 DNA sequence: TGTGCCAGCAGCTTAAGCCTAGGTGGACAGACGCAGTATTTT. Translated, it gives CASSLSLGGQTQYF. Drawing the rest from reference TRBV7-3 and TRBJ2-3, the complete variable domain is GAGVSQTPSNKVTEKGKYVELRCDPISGHTALYWYRQSLGQGPEFLIYFQGTGAADDSGLPNDRFFAVRPEGSVSTLKIQRTERGDSAVYLCASSLSLGGQTQYFGPGTRLTVL.